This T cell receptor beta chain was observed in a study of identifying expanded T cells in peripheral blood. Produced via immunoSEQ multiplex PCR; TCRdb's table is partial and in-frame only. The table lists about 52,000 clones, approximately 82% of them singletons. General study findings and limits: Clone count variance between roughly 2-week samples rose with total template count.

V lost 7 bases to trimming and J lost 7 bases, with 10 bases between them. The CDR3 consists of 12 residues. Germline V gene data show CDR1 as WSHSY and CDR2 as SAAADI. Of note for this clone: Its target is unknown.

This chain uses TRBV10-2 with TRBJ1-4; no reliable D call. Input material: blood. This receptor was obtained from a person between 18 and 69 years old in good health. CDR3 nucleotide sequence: TGCGCCAGCAAGGAAGGCGGTGAAAAACTGTTTTTT. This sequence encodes CASKEGGEKLFF.